Only a few counts were recorded for the clone carrying this T cell receptor (beta chain). Authors' analysis steps: By means of reference gene primer amplification, nucleated cell counts were estimated. Libraries were prepared by immunoSEQ multiplex PCR; TCRdb keeps only in-frame clonotypes and omits some of them. The V and J calls and clone size come from that table; D and trimming were worked out from the DNA. Among 50,000 to 70,000 clones listed, over 70% were seen once. V dropped 4 bases and J dropped 1; count of bases not matched to a gene: 10. The germline V gene has CDR1 LGHNA and CDR2 YSLEER. The CDR3 length is 17 residues. The data were obtained in a study of blood T cell repertoires in COVID-19. For the study at large: From the United States, Italy and Spain came samples of acute and convalescent COVID-19.

The chain is built from TRBV4-3 and TRBJ2-7; 10 bases fit TRBD1. The TCR originated in a human donor in a cohort sampled during active COVID-19. Input material: peripheral blood. CDR3 sequence reads: CASSPGLRQGASYEQYF. CDR3 coding DNA: TGCGCCAGCAGCCCAGGGCTGAGACAGGGGGCTTCCTACGAGCAGTACTTC.